This is a list of T cell receptor beta chains from one sample in a study of CD8 T cells in Susac syndrome. Each CDR3 protein gets one entry after TCRdb re-called the immunoSEQ multiplex PCR reads with MiXCR. The sample carries about 200,000 distinct CDR3 sequences, 95% recorded once. Sequences were obtained from CD4+ T cells from PBMCs. The receptors were sampled from a human donor with multiple sclerosis. The CDR3 runs from the conserved cysteine through the conserved F or W. The D gene is left open where the match is weak. Size is stated for part of the rows, as once, few or many counts, or as a class when the clone is expanded.

NA,TRBD1,TRBV7-9,TRBJ2-2,TGTGCCAGCAGCTTAGGAAGGACAGGGGCCCTGGACACCGGGGAGCTGTTTTTT,CASSLGRTGALDTGELFF
NA,TRBD1,TRBV5-1,TRBJ1-2,TGCGCCAGCAGCTTCGACAGGGGAAGCTATGGCTACACCTTC,CASSFDRGSYGYTF
NA,NA,TRBV20-1,TRBJ2-1,TGCAGTGCTAGAGATAGTTTTAAGAATGAGCAGTTCTTC,CSARDSFKNEQFF
once,NA,TRBV28,TRBJ1-2,TGTGCCAGCACCTCGGGTCCATATGGCTACACCTTC,CASTSGPYGYTF
NA,NA,TRBV19,TRBJ1-1,TGTGCCAGTAGCCCGGCGGGCGGAACTGAAGCTTTCTTT,CASSPAGGTEAFF
once,TRBD1,TRBV27,TRBJ2-1,TGTGCCAGCAGTCCAGACAGGGGAGGCTACAATGAGCAGTTCTTC,CASSPDRGGYNEQFF
NA,NA,TRBV30,TRBJ2-1,TGTGCCTGGAGATGGCAGGTGGGAGAGCAGTTCTTC,CAWRWQVGEQFF
NA,TRBD1,TRBV20-1,TRBJ1-1,TGCAGTGTTATAGGACAGGTGAACACTGAAGCTTTCTTT,CSVIGQVNTEAFF
NA,NA,TRBV3-1,TRBJ2-5,TGTGCCAGCAGCCTAACGACAGGCACAGAGACCCAGTACTTC,CASSLTTGTETQYF
NA,TRBD1,TRBV20-1,TRBJ1-4,TGCAGTGCTCGCGCAGGGGGCTCTAATGAAAAACTGTTTTTT,CSARAGGSNEKLFF
NA,TRBD1,TRBV18,TRBJ1-3,TGTGCCAGCTCACCACCGTCCGTCGACAGGGCTGGAAACACCATATATTTT,CASSPPSVDRAGNTIYF
NA,NA,TRBV30,TRBJ1-5,TGTGCCTGGAGTGTGGACAGAGCTCAGCCCCAGCATTTT,CAWSVDRAQPQHF
NA,NA,TRBV12-5,TRBJ2-1,TGTGCTAGTGGTTTGGTATACAATGAGCAGTTCTTC,CASGLVYNEQFF
once,NA,TRBV5-1,TRBJ2-3,TGCGCCAGCACCCCGGGGAGCACAGATACGCAGTATTTT,CASTPGSTDTQYF
NA,TRBD1,TRBV5-1,TRBJ1-2,TGCGCCAGCAGCTGGACAGGGGCGGGCGATGGCTACACCTTC,CASSWTGAGDGYTF
NA,NA,TRBV30,TRBJ1-5,TGTGCCTGGAGTGTGGGGAATCAGCCCCAGCATTTT,CAWSVGNQPQHF
NA,NA,TRBV11-2,TRBJ2-7,TGTGCCAGCACCTACCGCTACGAGCAGTACTTC,CASTYRYEQYF
once,TRBD1,TRBV9,TRBJ2-5,TGTGCCAGCAGCGCCCGACAGGGGCTCCAAGAGACCCAGTACTTC,CASSARQGLQETQYF
NA,NA,TRBV30,TRBJ1-5,TGTGCCTGGAGCGACAGCGGCAATCAGCCCCAGCATTTT,CAWSDSGNQPQHF
NA,NA,TRBV29-1,TRBJ1-1,TGCAGCGCTAAATGGGAGGACGCGGACACTGAAGCTTTCTTT,CSAKWEDADTEAFF
few,NA,TRBV20-1,TRBJ2-1,TGCAGTGCTAGTGGCAGCTCCTACAATGAGCAGTTCTTC,CSASGSSYNEQFF
NA,NA,TRBV9,TRBJ1-2,TGTGCCAGCAGCGTAGAGTCCCGGTTTGGCTACACCTTC,CASSVESRFGYTF